A single T cell receptor (beta chain) is shown here with its context. Its antigen is currently unknown. Unrecorded immune exposure was likely among donors, who were nominally healthy when sampled. These data are taken from a study of cytomegalovirus exposure and HLA in healthy donors. The study's findings and limits: The study listed under 200 cytomegalovirus-associated TCR beta chains.

The PCR had 60 Vbeta and 13 Jbeta primers. Generated by immunoSEQ multiplex PCR, the TCRdb table keeps only in-frame clones and is missing some. The table records over 150,000 clones, roughly four fifths of them present only once. J was trimmed by 5 bases and V by 3 bases; bases with no gene match: 8. Germline V gene lookup returns CDR1 ENHRY and CDR2 SYGVKD. CDR3 length equals 15 residues. The rearrangement uses TRBV10-3 and TRBJ2-3, with 7 bases that match TRBD1. Sequences were obtained from PBMCs. The TCR was taken from a woman in her 50s in good health and CMV-seropositive. DNA for the CDR3: TGTGCCATCAGTGACCAAAGACAGGGCCGAGATACGCAGTATTTT. As protein: CAISDQRQGRDTQYF.